The 3 T cell receptor beta chains given below trace back to one sample, sequenced in a study of blood T cell repertoires in COVID-19. Method: immunoSEQ multiplex PCR; TCRdb's copy keeps in-frame clones and lacks some. The data contain 110,000 or so clones, around nine tenths of them singletons. The sequencing input was peripheral blood. Receptors were obtained from a woman aged 70-85 years who had recovered from COVID-19.

The chain links TRBV15 to TRBJ1-2, with unresolved D. The V end was cut by 3 bases, the J end by 8 bases, with 7 bases between. In germline, CDR1 is LNHNV, CDR2 YYDKDF (reference sequence). The CDR3 sequence is 11 residues long. The CDR3, as DNA: TGTGCCACCAGCAGTGGTCGGGGCTACACCTTC. Translated, it gives CATSSGRGYTF.

This clone came up once. The chain joins TRBV2 to TRBJ2-3; TRBD2 aligns across 13 bases. The CDR3 sequence is 16 residues long. Per germline, CDR1 SNHLY and CDR2 FYNNEI. V gave up 4 bases and J gave up 1 base; unmatched junction bases: 2. The CDR3 sequence: CASSVLAGGGTDTQYF. For the CDR3, the DNA is TGTGCCAGCAGTGTACTAGCGGGGGGGGGCACAGATACGCAGTATTTT.

The chain couples TRBV15 to TRBJ1-1, with a possible D match to TRBD1 (5 bases). Germline CDR1 LNHNV, CDR2 YYDKDF (reference sequence). Trimming shortened V by 4 bases and J by 4 bases, and 13 bases separated the two germline ends. The CDR3 length is 14 residues. The CDR3 loop reads CATSMGLRGTEAFF. The CDR3 DNA reads TGTGCCACCAGCATGGGACTTCGGGGCACTGAAGCTTTCTTT.